This T cell receptor beta chain was identified during a study of T cells in Graves' hyperthyroidism and ophthalmopathy. The CDR3 contains 14 residues. Germline V CDR1 and CDR2: LNHNV, YYDKDF (reference sequence). The V and J ends lost 5 bases and 3 bases, in that order; junction bases with no gene match: 5. Amplified regions were TCR beta CDR3 sequences from RNA transcripts. An initial round of RT-PCR targeting the TCR CDR3 relied on the HTBI primer set. Each CDR3 protein gets one entry after TCRdb re-called the multiplex PCR reads with MiXCR. This table has approximately 400,000 distinct CDR3 sequences, roughly 14% appearing once.

This sequence originates from a young woman with Graves' hyperthyroidism. This chain links TRBV15 with TRBJ1-1; 8 nucleotides align to TRBD1. Material: blood. CDR3: CATSPQGADTEAFF. The CDR3 DNA sequence: TGTGCCACCAGCCCTCAGGGGGCGGACACTGAAGCTTTCTTT.